The present TCR beta chain was sequenced within a study of T cell responses to AZD1222 COVID-19 vaccine. Notes on the study in general: Just a handful of AZD1222 recipients tested seropositive at baseline. Spike-wide coverage was observed for vaccine-associated CD4 TCRs, with dominant responses at 160-218 and 743-854. Close to half of spike-specific TCRs reportedly recognize unmutated variant regions. Clonal diversity may have been underestimated in mostly white British donors.

Germline V gives CDR1 MNHEY, CDR2 SVGEGT. Trimming pared 3 bases from V and 8 bases from J, leaving 17 bases between. The CDR3 runs to 16 residues. Produced via immunoSEQ multiplex PCR; TCRdb's table is partial and in-frame only. The sample consists of 95,000 to 150,000 clones, about 90% of them appearing once. This clone was recorded once. Its antigen is not identified. The chain couples TRBV6-2 or TRBV6-3 to TRBJ1-6; D gene unclear. The sequenced sample was peripheral blood, obtained on day 0 of AZD1222 vaccination. The receptor's source is an adult in good health. CDR3 sequence (DNA): TGTGCCAGCAGTTATAGCAGTCTCGATTTGGATTCACCCCTCCACTTT. As protein: CASSYSSLDLDSPLHF.